The entry below describes one T cell receptor (beta chain). The data stem from a study of blood T cell repertoires in COVID-19. Study-wide background: COVID-19 samples, acute and convalescent, were from the United States, Italy and Spain.

This table comes from immunoSEQ multiplex PCR, and its TCRdb copy is limited to in-frame clones, with some not included. The sample lists hundreds of thousands of clones, 88% seen once, with 6.9% in the top ten. The CDR3 is 14 amino acids. V lost 4 bases to trimming and J lost 3 bases, with 12 bases between them. Germline lookup yields CDR1 SNHLY and CDR2 FYNNEI. Specimen: peripheral blood. The chain links TRBV2 to TRBJ1-2, with a tentative D call TRBD1 (5 bases). The TCR sequence derives from a young woman who had recovered from COVID-19. The CDR3 DNA sequence: TGTGCCAGCAGTGTTCGCAGGGAACACTATGGCTACACCTTC. As protein: CASSVRREHYGYTF. Full variable domain (rest looked up from reference TRBV2 and TRBJ1-2): EPEVTQTPSHQVTQMGQEVILRCVPISNHLYFYWYRQILGQKVEFLVSFYNNEISEKSEIFDDQFSVERPDGSNFTLKIRSTKLEDSAMYFCASSVRREHYGYTFGSGTRLTVV.